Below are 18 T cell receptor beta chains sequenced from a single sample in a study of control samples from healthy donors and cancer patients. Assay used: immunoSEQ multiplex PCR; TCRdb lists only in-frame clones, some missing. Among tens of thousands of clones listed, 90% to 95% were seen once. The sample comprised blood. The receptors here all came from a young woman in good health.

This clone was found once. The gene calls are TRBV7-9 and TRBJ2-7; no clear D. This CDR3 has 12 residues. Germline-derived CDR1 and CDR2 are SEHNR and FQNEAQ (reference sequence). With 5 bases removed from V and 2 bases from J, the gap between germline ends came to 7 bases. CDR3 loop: CASSPGPYEQYF. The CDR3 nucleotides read TGTGCCAGCAGCCCCGGGCCCTACGAGCAGTACTTC.

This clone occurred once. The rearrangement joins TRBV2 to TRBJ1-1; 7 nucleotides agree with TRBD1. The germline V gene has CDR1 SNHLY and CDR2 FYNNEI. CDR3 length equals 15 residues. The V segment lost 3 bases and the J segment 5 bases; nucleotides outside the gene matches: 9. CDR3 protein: CASSEGISQGTEAFF. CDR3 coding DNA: TGTGCCAGCAGTGAGGGGATTTCACAGGGGACTGAAGCTTTCTTT.

Written as DNA, the CDR3 is TGTGCCAGCAGCTATCTCCTGAACACTGAAGCTTTCTTT. Residues: CASSYLLNTEAFF. The chain joins TRBV7-9 to TRBJ1-1; D remains ambiguous. CDR1 and CDR2 from the germline V gene are SEHNR and FQNEAQ (reference sequence). The CDR3 extends over 13 amino acids. Trimming pared 4 bases from V and 0 bases from J, leaving 6 bases between. Combining the CDR3 with reference TRBV7-9 and TRBJ1-1 gives the whole variable domain DTGVSQNPRHKITKRGQNVTFRCDPISEHNRLYWYRQTLGQGPEFLTYFQNEAQLEKSRLLSDRFSAERPKGSFSTLEIQRTEQGDSAMYLCASSYLLNTEAFFGQGTRLTVV.

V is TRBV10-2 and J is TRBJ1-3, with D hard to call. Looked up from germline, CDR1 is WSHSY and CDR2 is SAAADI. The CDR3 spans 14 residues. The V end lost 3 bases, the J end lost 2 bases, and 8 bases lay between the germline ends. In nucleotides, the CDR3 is TGCGCCAGCAGTGAAGTGGCAGCTGGAAACACCATATATTTT. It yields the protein CASSEVAAGNTIYF.

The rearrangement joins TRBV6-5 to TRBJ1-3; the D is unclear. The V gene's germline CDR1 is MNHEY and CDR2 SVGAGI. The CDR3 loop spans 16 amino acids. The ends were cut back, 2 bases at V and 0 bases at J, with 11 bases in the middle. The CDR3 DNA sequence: TGTGCCAGCAGTTACGGCCCAGCCGTCTCTGGAAACACCATATATTTT. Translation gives CASSYGPAVSGNTIYF.

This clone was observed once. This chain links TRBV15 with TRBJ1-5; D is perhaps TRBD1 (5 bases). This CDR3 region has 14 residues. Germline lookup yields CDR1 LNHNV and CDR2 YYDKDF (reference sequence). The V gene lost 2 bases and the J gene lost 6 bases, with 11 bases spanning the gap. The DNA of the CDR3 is TGTGCCACCAGCAGACAGGGTCAGGGTCAGCCCCAGCATTTT. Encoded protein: CATSRQGQGQPQHF.

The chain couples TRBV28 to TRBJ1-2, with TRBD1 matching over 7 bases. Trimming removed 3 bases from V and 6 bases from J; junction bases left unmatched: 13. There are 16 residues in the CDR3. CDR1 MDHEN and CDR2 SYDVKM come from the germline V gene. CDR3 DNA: TGTGCCAGCAGTTTCTCTCGGGACAGAACAGATGATGGCTACACCTTC. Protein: CASSFSRDRTDDGYTF.

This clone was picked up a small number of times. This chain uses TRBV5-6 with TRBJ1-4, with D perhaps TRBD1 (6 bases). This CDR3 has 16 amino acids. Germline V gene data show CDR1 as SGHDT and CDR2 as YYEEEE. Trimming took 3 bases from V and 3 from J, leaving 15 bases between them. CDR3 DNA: TGTGCCAGCAGCTCGGCGACAGGTGGGGCTAATGAAAAACTGTTTTTT. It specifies CASSSATGGANEKLFF. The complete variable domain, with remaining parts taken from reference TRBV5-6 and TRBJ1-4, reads DAGVTQSPTHLIKTRGQQVTLRCSPKSGHDTVSWYQQALGQGPQFIFQYYEEEERQRGNFPDRFSGHQFPNYSSELNVNALLLGDSALYLCASSSATGGANEKLFFGSGTQLSVL.

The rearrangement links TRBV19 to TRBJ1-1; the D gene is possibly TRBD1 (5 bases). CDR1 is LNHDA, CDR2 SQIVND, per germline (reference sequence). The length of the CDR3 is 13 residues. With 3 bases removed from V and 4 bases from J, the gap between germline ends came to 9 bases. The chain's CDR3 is CASSISRATEAFF. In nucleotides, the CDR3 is TGTGCCAGTAGTATCTCCAGGGCCACTGAAGCTTTCTTT.

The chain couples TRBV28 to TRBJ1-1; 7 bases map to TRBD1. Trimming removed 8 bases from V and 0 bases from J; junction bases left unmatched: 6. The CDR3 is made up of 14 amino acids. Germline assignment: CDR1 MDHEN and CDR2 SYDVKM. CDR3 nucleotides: TGTGCCAGCCTAACAACAGGGGTGAACACTGAAGCTTTCTTT. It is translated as CASLTTGVNTEAFF.

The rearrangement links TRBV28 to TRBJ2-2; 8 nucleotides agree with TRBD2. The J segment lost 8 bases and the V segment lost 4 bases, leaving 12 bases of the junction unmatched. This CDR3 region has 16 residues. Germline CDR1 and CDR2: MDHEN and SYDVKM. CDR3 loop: CASSSSAGSGEGELFF. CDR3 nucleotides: TGTGCCAGCAGTTCCAGCGCGGGTAGCGGGGAAGGGGAGCTGTTTTTT.

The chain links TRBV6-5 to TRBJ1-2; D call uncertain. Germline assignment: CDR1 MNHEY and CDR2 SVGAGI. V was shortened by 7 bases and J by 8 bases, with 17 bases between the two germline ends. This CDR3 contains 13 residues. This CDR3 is CASTNPFVRGYTF. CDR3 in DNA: TGTGCCAGCACCAACCCTTTTGTCCGGGGCTACACCTTC.

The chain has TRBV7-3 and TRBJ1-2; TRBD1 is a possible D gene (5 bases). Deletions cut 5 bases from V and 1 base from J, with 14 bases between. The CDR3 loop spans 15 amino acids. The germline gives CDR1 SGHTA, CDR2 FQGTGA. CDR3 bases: TGTGCCAGCAGCCTCCGGGGCGGGGATAACTATGGCTACACCTTC. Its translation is CASSLRGGDNYGYTF.

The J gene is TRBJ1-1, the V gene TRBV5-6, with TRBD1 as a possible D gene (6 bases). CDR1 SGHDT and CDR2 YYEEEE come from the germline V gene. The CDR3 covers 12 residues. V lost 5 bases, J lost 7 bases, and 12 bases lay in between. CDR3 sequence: CASSPGGHEAFF. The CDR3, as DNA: TGTGCCAGCAGTCCCGGGGGACATGAAGCTTTCTTT. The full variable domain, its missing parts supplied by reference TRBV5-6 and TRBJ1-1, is DAGVTQSPTHLIKTRGQQVTLRCSPKSGHDTVSWYQQALGQGPQFIFQYYEEEERQRGNFPDRFSGHQFPNYSSELNVNALLLGDSALYLCASSPGGHEAFFGQGTRLTVV.

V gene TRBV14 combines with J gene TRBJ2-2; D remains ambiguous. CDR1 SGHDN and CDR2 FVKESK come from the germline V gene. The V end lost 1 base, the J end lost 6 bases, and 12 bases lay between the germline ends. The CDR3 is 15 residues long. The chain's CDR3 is CASSQGDLIPGELFF. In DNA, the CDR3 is TGTGCCAGCAGCCAAGGGGATTTAATTCCCGGGGAGCTGTTTTTT. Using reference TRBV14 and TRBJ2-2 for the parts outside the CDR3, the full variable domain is EAGVTQFPSHSVIEKGQTVTLRCDPISGHDNLYWYRRVMGKEIKFLLHFVKESKQDESGMPNNRFLAERTGGTYSTLKVQPAELEDSGVYFCASSQGDLIPGELFFGEGSRLTVL.

CDR3 sequence reads: CASSQDLTSLGGNNEQFF. CDR3 nucleotides: TGTGCCAGCAGCCAAGATTTGACTTCGCTGGGGGGGAACAATGAGCAGTTCTTC. This chain joins TRBV14 and TRBJ2-1; 7 positions match TRBD2. V lost 0 bases to trimming and J lost 5 bases; unmatched junction nucleotides: 13. The germline V gene encodes CDR1 SGHDN and CDR2 FVKESK. The CDR3 has 18 residues.

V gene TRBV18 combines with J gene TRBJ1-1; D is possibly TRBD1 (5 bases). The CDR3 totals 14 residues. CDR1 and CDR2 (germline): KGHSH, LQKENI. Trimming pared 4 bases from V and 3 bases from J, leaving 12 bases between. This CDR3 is CASSRGRADTEAFF. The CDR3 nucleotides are TGTGCCAGCTCACGTGGCAGGGCAGACACTGAAGCTTTCTTT. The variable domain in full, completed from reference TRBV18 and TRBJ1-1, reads NAGVMQNPRHLVRRRGQEARLRCSPMKGHSHVYWYRQLPEEGLKFMVYLQKENIIDESGMPKERFSAEFPKEGPSILRIQQVVRGDSAAYFCASSRGRADTEAFFGQGTRLTVV.

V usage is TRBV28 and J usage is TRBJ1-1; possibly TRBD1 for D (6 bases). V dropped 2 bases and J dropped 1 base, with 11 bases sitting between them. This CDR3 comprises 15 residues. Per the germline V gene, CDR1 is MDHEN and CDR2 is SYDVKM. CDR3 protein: CASSLPDRQNTEAFF. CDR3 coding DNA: TGTGCCAGCAGTTTACCGGACAGACAGAACACTGAAGCTTTCTTT. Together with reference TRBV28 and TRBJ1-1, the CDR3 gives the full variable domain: DVKVTQSSRYLVKRTGEKVFLECVQDMDHENMFWYRQDPGLGLRLIYFSYDVKMKEKGDIPEGYSVSREKKERFSLILESASTNQTSMYLCASSLPDRQNTEAFFGQGTRLTVV.